These T cell receptor beta chains were read from a single sample in a study of post-analysis software for immune sequencing data. TCRdb re-analysed the PCR reads in MiXCR, keeping a single row per CDR3 protein. The sample gives roughly 870,000 distinct CDR3 sequences, roughly 50% of which show up once; 4.6% is in the top ten. The specimen sequenced was blood. The receptors originated from a girl aged 10 to 17 with multiple sclerosis. Both conserved end residues are part of each CDR3. The order of the fields is V gene, CDR3 protein.

TRBV14 | CASSQRLFGEQFF
TRBV20-1 | CSARGEAFYGYTF
TRBV29-1 | CSATLQGARGYTF
TRBV3-1 | CASSHRTGGKDTQYF
TRBV10-3 | CAISDHTGSGGGEQFF
TRBV20-1 | CSAPGQYSYEQYF
TRBV20-1 | CSASREGTRRETQYF
TRBV29-1 | CSVTDGGGELFF
TRBV20-1 | CSASPTGTRKETQYF
TRBV29-1 | CSARVVGVDSPLHF
TRBV29-1 | CSVENPAGGPSYNEQFF
TRBV5-1 | CASSPSSADTQYF
TRBV7-9 | CASSLFLSQTSYGYTF
TRBV6-1 | CASNLPEGDEQYF
TRBV11-2 | CASKTGASHYRNEQFF
TRBV29-1 | CSVGVLGYGYTF
TRBV27 | CASSFGGGGEQFF
TRBV2 | CASRGTESSGYTF
TRBV12-3/TRBV12-4 | CASSNDRGRWEQFF
TRBV2 | CASSEGDGYTF
TRBV3-1 | CASSQDRRVGETQYF
TRBV7-9 | CASSPRQGGAEAFF
TRBV27 | CASSLYPVALTDTQYF
TRBV12-3/TRBV12-4 | CASSFRGENTEAFF
TRBV18 | CASSPLSDEQFF
TRBV20-1 | CSARLAGRGADTQYF
TRBV20-1 | CSARDRRGDPYNEQFF
TRBV15 | CATSRDQPPTDTQYF